The 22 T cell receptor beta chains below come from one sample, sequenced in a study of blood T cell repertoires in COVID-19. Here immunoSEQ multiplex PCR was the method, and the copy in TCRdb shows in-frame clones only, minus some. The sample holds 250,000 to 350,000 clones, around nine tenths seen once. The sequenced sample was PBMCs or T cells enriched from blood (not recorded which). All receptors derive from a woman aged 45-59 years who had been exposed to COVID-19.

J is TRBJ2-5 and V is TRBV18; D perhaps matches TRBD1 (7 bases). Germline CDR1 and CDR2: KGHSH and LQKENI. Trimming removed 6 bases from V and 2 bases from J, with 16 bases in between. The length of the CDR3 is 15 residues. The CDR3 loop is CASSPRDSGQETQYF. In DNA form, the CDR3 reads TGTGCCAGCTCCCCCCGGGACAGCGGGCAAGAGACCCAGTACTTC.

The chain couples TRBV5-1 to TRBJ1-1, with D perhaps TRBD1 (6 bases). This CDR3 is built from 14 residues. Germline loops: CDR1 SGHRS, CDR2 YFSETQ. Trimming stripped 7 bases from V and 1 base from J, with 14 bases between. The CDR3 nucleotides read TGCGCCAGCGGGAAGGGGGGGACGAACACTGAAGCTTTCTTT. This codes for CASGKGGTNTEAFF.

The V gene is TRBV5-1, the J gene TRBJ1-4; possibly TRBD1 for D (6 bases). With 0 bases removed from V and 4 bases from J, the gap between germline ends came to 13 bases. This CDR3 has 16 residues. The germline gives CDR1 SGHRS, CDR2 YFSETQ. The CDR3 reads CASSLVGARVNEKLFF. The CDR3 DNA reads as TGCGCCAGCAGCTTGGTGGGGGCGAGGGTTAATGAAAAACTGTTTTTT.

This clone has just one count. This sequence joins TRBV18 and TRBJ1-1; 10 nucleotides line up with TRBD1. The trim removed 9 bases at V and 2 bases at J, leaving 9 bases unmatched. The CDR3 spans 15 residues. Germline V lookup: CDR1 KGHSH, CDR2 LQKENI. The CDR3 loop reads CASLPRDRGNTEAFF. Here the CDR3 DNA reads TGTGCCAGTCTCCCCCGGGACAGGGGTAACACTGAAGCTTTCTTT.

The chain is built from TRBV2 and TRBJ1-2, with 10 bases lining up with TRBD1. V lost 8 bases to trimming and J lost 5 bases; unmatched junction nucleotides: 5. There are 13 residues in the CDR3. Per germline, CDR1 SNHLY and CDR2 FYNNEI. The CDR3 loop is CASQGQGVYGYTF. The DNA for the CDR3 is TGTGCCAGCCAAGGACAGGGGGTTTATGGCTACACCTTC.

The V gene is TRBV24-1, the J gene TRBJ2-6; 9 nucleotides align to TRBD1. J gave up 10 bases and V 7 bases, and 10 bases lay outside the gene matches. Germline V lookup: CDR1 KGHDR, CDR2 SFDVKD. The CDR3 runs 15 residues. The CDR3 here is CATSDSTGTGNVLTF. The CDR3 nucleotides read TGTGCCACCAGCGACTCCACCGGGACAGGGAACGTCCTGACTTTC.

The chain couples TRBV3-1 (or the pseudogene TRBV3-2) to TRBJ1-1; D is unclear. This CDR3 contains 14 residues. The germline V gene encodes CDR1 LGHDT and CDR2 YNNKEL (reference sequence). The germline V and J ends were trimmed by 2 bases and 9 bases, with 16 bases remaining between them. CDR3 protein: CASSQSPRRDQAFF. The CDR3 region has the DNA TGTGCCAGCAGCCAAAGCCCTCGGAGGGATCAAGCTTTCTTT.

This chain links TRBV7-9 with TRBJ1-1; 12 bases match TRBD1. The CDR3 extends over 18 amino acids. Trimming took 5 bases from V and 3 from J; bases not matched to a gene: 13. The germline CDR1 and CDR2 sequences are SEHNR and FQNEAQ (reference sequence). The CDR3 sequence: CASSTLPGQGARDTEAFF. The CDR3 coding sequence is TGTGCCAGCAGCACCCTGCCGGGACAGGGGGCGAGGGACACTGAAGCTTTCTTT.

In DNA form, the CDR3 reads TGTGCCAGCGGAGGGTGGCGGGGGGGCCGCAATGAGCAGTTCTTC. As protein: CASGGWRGGRNEQFF. The V and J genes are TRBV9 and TRBJ2-1; TRBD2 matches 9 bases. Trimming cost V 7 bases and J 6 bases; bases outside gene matches: 11. This CDR3 has 15 residues. The V gene's germline CDR1 is SGDLS and CDR2 YYNGEE.

The V gene is TRBV7-2, the J gene TRBJ1-6; 9 bases line up with TRBD1. J gave up 0 bases and V 5 bases, and 8 bases lay outside the gene matches. CDR1 and CDR2 from the germline V gene are SGHTA and FQGNSA. The CDR3 extends over 18 amino acids. CDR3 nucleotide sequence: TGTGCCAGCAGCATAGGACAGGGGCCCGGCTCCTATAATTCACCCCTCCACTTT. Translation gives CASSIGQGPGSYNSPLHF.

This chain connects TRBV7-2 to TRBJ1-5, with no clear D. Per the germline V gene, CDR1 is SGHTA and CDR2 is FQGNSA. The V and J ends lost 2 bases and 9 bases respectively, with 14 bases between them. The CDR3 has 14 residues. CDR3 nucleotide sequence: TGTGCCAGCAGCTTATTTCCGGAGGTACTGCCCCAGCATTTT. Translating gives CASSLFPEVLPQHF.

J is TRBJ2-3 and V is TRBV23-1; 8 bases are shared with TRBD2. TRBV23-1 falls under the ORF class, with uncertain function. V trimming: 3 bases; J trimming: 2 bases; junction bases outside the gene matches: 16. The CDR3 totals 19 residues. CDR3 sequence reads: CASSHPGGGLCQNTDTQYF. CDR3 sequence (DNA): TGCGCCAGCAGTCATCCGGGGGGGGGCCTGTGTCAAAACACAGATACGCAGTATTTT.

The rearrangement uses TRBV5-1 and TRBJ2-7; no definite D call. CDR3 size: 13 residues. Deletions cut 0 bases from V and 4 bases from J, with 8 bases between. Germline V gene sequence: CDR1 SGHRS, CDR2 YFSETQ. Here the CDR3 reads CASSLGESYEQYF. CDR3 sequence (DNA): TGCGCCAGCAGCTTGGGCGAAAGTTACGAGCAGTACTTC.

V and J are TRBV5-4 and TRBJ2-2; tentative D call: TRBD2 (6 bases). The CDR3 consists of 15 residues. Germline V gene sequence: CDR1 SGHNT, CDR2 YYREEE (reference sequence). V lost 4 bases and J lost 5, with 15 bases in between. This chain's CDR3 is CASSIGRRGTGELFF. DNA for the CDR3: TGTGCCAGCAGCATTGGTCGGAGGGGAACCGGGGAGCTGTTTTTT.

V gene TRBV5-1 combines with J gene TRBJ2-3; 13 positions match TRBD2. Germline loops: CDR1 SGHRS, CDR2 YFSETQ. Trimming removed 4 bases from V and 0 bases from J; junction bases left unmatched: 8. The CDR3 is 18 residues long. CDR3 coding DNA: TGCGCCAGCAGCCTGGGGACTAGCGGGGCAACTAGCACAGATACGCAGTATTTT. Translated: CASSLGTSGATSTDTQYF.

The rearrangement uses TRBV5-4 and TRBJ1-3; TRBD1 is a possible D gene (6 bases). This CDR3 region has 16 residues. Trimming shortened V by 4 bases and J by 3 bases, and 17 bases separated the two germline ends. Looked up from germline, CDR1 is SGHNT and CDR2 is YYREEE (reference sequence). DNA of the CDR3: TGTGCCAGCAGCCCGGCGGGGGGCAGGAGTGGAAACACCATATATTTT. Amino acid sequence: CASSPAGGRSGNTIYF. Supplemented by reference TRBV5-4 and TRBJ1-3, the full variable domain reads ETGVTQSPTHLIKTRGQQVTLRCSSQSGHNTVSWYQQALGQGPQFIFQYYREEENGRGNFPPRFSGLQFPNYSSELNVNALELDDSALYLCASSPAGGRSGNTIYFGEGSWLTVV.

This sequence joins TRBV28 and TRBJ1-2, with a weak D call TRBD1 (6 bases). Trimming removed 4 bases at V and 7 bases at J, with 13 bases between. Germline V gene sequence: CDR1 MDHEN, CDR2 SYDVKM. The CDR3 covers 13 residues. Here the CDR3 DNA reads TGTGCCAGCAGTTCATACAGGGTCCTTGGCTACACCTTC. Translation gives CASSSYRVLGYTF.

The chain joins TRBV19 to TRBJ1-3; 9 bases are shared with TRBD1. The CDR3 is 18 amino acids. V gave up 4 bases and J gave up 2 bases; unmatched junction bases: 12. Germline V lookup: CDR1 LNHDA, CDR2 SQIVND (reference sequence). CDR3 in DNA: TGTGCCAGTAGTACCCAAGGACAGGGGAAAAGGGCTGGAAACACCATATATTTT. Encoded protein: CASSTQGQGKRAGNTIYF.

V and J are TRBV5-6 and TRBJ2-7; D uncertain. Trimming left V 4 bases short and J 2 bases short, with 7 bases between. CDR1 and CDR2 (germline): SGHDT, YYEEEE. There are 12 residues in the CDR3. CDR3 sequence: CASSTVTYEQYF. The CDR3 coding sequence is TGTGCCAGCAGCACGGTTACCTACGAGCAGTACTTC.

This rearrangement joins TRBV3-1 (or the pseudogene TRBV3-2) to TRBJ1-4, with D possibly TRBD1 on 5 matching bases. The CDR3 is made up of 15 amino acids. V lost 4 bases and J 4 bases, leaving 13 bases between the germline ends. The germline V gene has CDR1 LGHDT and CDR2 YNNKEL (reference sequence). CDR3 region: CASSPTTGINEKLFF. The CDR3 DNA follows: TGTGCCAGCAGCCCCACCACAGGTATTAATGAAAAACTGTTTTTT.

This chain connects TRBV2 to TRBJ1-2; D is unresolved. CDR3 size: 14 residues. Per the germline V gene, CDR1 is SNHLY and CDR2 is FYNNEI. The ends were cut back, 7 bases at V and 0 bases at J, with 12 bases in the middle. CDR3 in amino acids: CASTLHNSNYGYTF. The DNA for the CDR3 is TGTGCCAGCACTTTACACAATTCTAACTATGGCTACACCTTC.

The rearrangement joins TRBV28 to TRBJ1-2; 10 nucleotides align to TRBD1. The V segment lost 1 base and the J segment 7 bases; nucleotides outside the gene matches: 3. This CDR3 region has 14 residues. Germline V gives CDR1 MDHEN, CDR2 SYDVKM. Here the CDR3 reads CASSLLGTGVGYTF. CDR3 nucleotide sequence: TGTGCCAGCAGTTTATTGGGGACAGGGGTTGGCTACACCTTC.